This T cell receptor beta chain was identified in a study of T cell responses to AZD1222 COVID-19 vaccine. Measured with immunoSEQ multiplex PCR; TCRdb has only the in-frame clones, and not every one. The table includes about 56,000 clones, 70% to 90% detected once. With 5 bases removed from V and 5 bases from J, the gap between germline ends came to 18 bases. Germline CDR1 and CDR2: MDHEN and SYDVKM. This CDR3 is 16 amino acids long. The sequence was collected from an adult who received the AZD1222 COVID-19 vaccine. Specimen: peripheral blood, collected 28 days after the second AZD1222 dose. The chain links TRBV28 to TRBJ1-4, with D perhaps TRBD1 (6 bases). CDR3 loop: CASSGLGRGTNEKLFF. CDR3 DNA sequence: TGTGCCAGCAGTGGGCTCGGGAGGGGGACGAATGAAAAACTGTTTTTT.